This T cell receptor (beta chain) is from a study of T cell responses to AZD1222 COVID-19 vaccine. The study, taken as a whole, reports: Mostly white British, mostly female donors; authors suggested clonal diversity may be underestimated. Only a handful of AZD1222 recipients, about six in all, had baseline seropositivity.

The table came from immunoSEQ multiplex PCR; TCRdb's copy has only in-frame clones and leaves some out. The sample has about 96,000 clones, about nine tenths seen once. As for this clone: Antigen specificity is unknown.

The sequencing here drew on peripheral blood, taken on day 0 of AZD1222 vaccination. The sequence came from an adult in good health.

The CDR3 DNA reads as TGTGCCAGCAGTTTAACAGGGAACACTGAAGCTTTCTTT. Translated: CASSLTGNTEAFF. V usage is TRBV28 and J usage is TRBJ1-1; TRBD1 is a possible D gene (5 bases). The V end was cut by 2 bases, the J end by 1 base, with 5 bases between. Germline V CDR1 and CDR2: MDHEN, SYDVKM. This CDR3 region has 13 residues.